This T cell receptor (beta chain) appears in the sequencing data of a study of identifying expanded T cells in peripheral blood. Findings and limits, study-wide: Differentially abundant clones: around 1.1 between replicates, about 17 at 2 to 3 weeks, 19 at four.

No infections or other immune events were documented during collection. The V end lost 0 bases, the J end lost 6 bases, and 18 bases lay between the germline ends. The CDR3 is 17 amino acids. Germline values: CDR1 MGHRA, CDR2 YSYEKL. A word on this clone: Its antigen is still unknown.

Data came from immunoSEQ multiplex PCR; TCRdb stores just in-frame clones and leaves some out. The data hold tens of thousands of clones, with 88% observed a single time. The rearrangement links TRBV4-1 to TRBJ1-5; D is ambiguous. The TCR was taken from a person aged 18 to 69 in good health. Sequencing was done on a sample of blood. CDR3 sequence: CASSQEVPGVGRQPQHF. The CDR3 DNA reads as TGCGCCAGCAGCCAAGAGGTTCCGGGAGTGGGCCGTCAGCCCCAGCATTTT.